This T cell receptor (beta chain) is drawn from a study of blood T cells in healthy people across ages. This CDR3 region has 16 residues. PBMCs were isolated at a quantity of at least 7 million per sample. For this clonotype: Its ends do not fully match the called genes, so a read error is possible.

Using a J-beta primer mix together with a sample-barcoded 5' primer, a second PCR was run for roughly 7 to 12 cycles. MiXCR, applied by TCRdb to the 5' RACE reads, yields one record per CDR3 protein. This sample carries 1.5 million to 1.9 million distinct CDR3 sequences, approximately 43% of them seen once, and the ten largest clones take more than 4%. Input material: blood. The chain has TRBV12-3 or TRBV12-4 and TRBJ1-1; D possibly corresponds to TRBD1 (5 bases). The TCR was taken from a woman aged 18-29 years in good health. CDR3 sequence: CASSLRQGGLNTEALF. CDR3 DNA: TGTGCCAGCAGTTTAAGGCAGGGCGGTTTGAACACTGAAGCTTTGTTT.